Below, 24 T cell receptor beta chains from the same sample are listed, as sequenced in a study of identical twins. From the 5' RACE reads, TCRdb called clonotypes with MiXCR, one entry per CDR3 protein. There are approximately 300,000 distinct CDR3 sequences in the sample; over 8.5% occur only once, and around 7.1% lies in the top ten. These data were likewise used in another study, on yellow fever vaccine responses in identical twins.

Sequencing was carried out using CD8+ T cells sorted from blood. The receptor set was obtained from a woman between 18 and 30 years old in good health.

This clonotype is a singleton in its sample. The chain carries TRBV2 and TRBJ2-7, with D perhaps TRBD2 (5 bases). Germline CDR1 and CDR2: SNHLY and FYNNEI. The V and J ends lost 6 bases and 0 bases respectively, with 9 bases between them. This CDR3 comprises 13 residues. The CDR3 here is CASRMEASYEQYF. CDR3 in DNA: TGTGCCAGCAGGATGGAGGCCTCCTACGAGCAGTACTTC.

The gene calls are TRBV30 and TRBJ2-1, with D possibly matching TRBD1 (6 bases). The germline V and J ends were trimmed by 0 bases and 8 bases, with 17 bases remaining between them. The germline V gene has CDR1 GTSNPN and CDR2 SVGIG (reference sequence). CDR3 size: 15 residues. Here the CDR3 DNA reads TGTGCCTGGAGTGTACAGGGTAATATCAGAGATGAGCAGTTCTTC. Translated: CAWSVQGNIRDEQFF.

This clonotype showed up just a few times. V usage is TRBV5-5 and J usage is TRBJ1-6; the match to TRBD1 covers 7 bases. CDR1 is SGHKS and CDR2 is YYEKEE in the germline V gene (reference sequence). The CDR3 runs to 16 residues. The V gene end was trimmed by 0 bases and the J gene end by 7 bases; junction bases not matched to a gene: 7. CDR3 bases: TGTGCCAGCAGCTTGGCCATACAGGGGTCAAATTCACCCCTCCACTTT. This gives the protein CASSLAIQGSNSPLHF.

This clonotype was observed a few times. The chain recombines TRBV5-1 with TRBJ2-3, with D hard to call. Germline V gene lookup returns CDR1 SGHRS and CDR2 YFSETQ. The V gene lost 5 bases and the J gene lost 3 bases, with 10 bases spanning the gap. The CDR3 is made up of 13 amino acids. The DNA of the CDR3 is TGCGCCAGCAGACACGCAGCAACAGATACGCAGTATTTT. Translation gives CASRHAATDTQYF.

The sample holds a few counts of this clonotype. V is TRBV19 and J is TRBJ1-1, with D possibly matching TRBD1 (6 bases). Trimming left V 7 bases short and J 1 base short, with 16 bases between. CDR1 is LNHDA and CDR2 is SQIVND in the germline V gene (reference sequence). This CDR3 is built from 15 residues. The CDR3 sequence: CASIQGPYSNTEAFF. The CDR3 nucleotides are TGTGCCAGTATCCAGGGGCCCTATTCGAACACTGAAGCTTTCTTT.

The chain carries TRBV25-1 and TRBJ2-7; unclear D gene. V was shortened by 4 bases and J by 5 bases, with 6 bases between the two germline ends. Germline lookup yields CDR1 MGHDK and CDR2 SYGVNS. This CDR3 is built from 11 residues. This chain's CDR3 is CASSALDEQYF. CDR3 nucleotide sequence: TGTGCCAGCAGTGCGCTAGACGAGCAGTACTTC.

This clonotype occurred many times. The junction shows a germline mismatch at one end, possibly a read error. The chain uses TRBV7-7 and TRBJ2-1; 8 positions match TRBD1. CDR1 and CDR2 from the germline V gene are SSHAT and FNYEAQ (reference sequence). There are 17 residues in the CDR3. CDR3 sequence (DNA): TGTGCTAGCAGCTCTCTTGGCCAGGGGGCGACTCACAATGAGCAGTTCTTC. Translation: CASSSLGQGATHNEQFF.

This clonotype was counted many times. This chain joins TRBV15 and TRBJ2-3; unclear D gene. The germline gives CDR1 LNHNV, CDR2 YYDKDF (reference sequence). This CDR3 is built from 17 residues. Trimming stripped 0 bases from V and 2 bases from J, with 15 bases between. DNA of the CDR3: TGTGCCACCAGCAGAGATGGATCGGCGGATCCCACAGATACGCAGTATTTT. Translating gives CATSRDGSADPTDTQYF.

Turning to this clonotype: At one of its ends the junction is not consistent with the germline gene, which may arise from a read error. The CDR3 DNA follows: TGTGCCAGCAGCTTGCTGAGGGTCACTGAAGTTTTCTTT. Translation gives CASSLLRVTEVFF. This chain connects TRBV5-5 to TRBJ1-1, with unresolved D. This CDR3 region has 13 residues. Germline CDR1 reads SGHKS; CDR2 reads YYEKEE (reference sequence).

The chain uses TRBV25-1 and TRBJ1-2; D unclear. V was pared by 7 bases and J by 3 bases, with 12 bases between. Germline CDR1 reads MGHDK; CDR2 reads SYGVNS. CDR3 size: 13 residues. CDR3 coding DNA: TGTGCCAGCAAAAGGTCGGCATACTATGGCTACACCTTC. Protein sequence: CASKRSAYYGYTF.

This clonotype occurred many times. The CDR3 spells CSANGVKRELYEQYF. The CDR3 DNA is TGCAGTGCTAATGGGGTGAAGCGGGAGTTGTACGAGCAGTACTTC. The chain uses TRBV20-1 and TRBJ2-7; 8 positions agree with TRBD2. After removal of 4 bases from V and 4 bases from J, the junction contained 12 bases not matched to a gene. The CDR3 is 15 residues long. The germline V gene has CDR1 DFQATT and CDR2 SNEGSKA (reference sequence).

The table lists this clonotype with many counts. DNA for the CDR3: TGTGCCAGCAGTTTCTCCGGACCCAATGAGCAGTTCTTC. This codes for CASSFSGPNEQFF. The chain couples TRBV12-3 or TRBV12-4 to TRBJ2-1; no firm D call. V lost 3 bases to trimming and J lost 6 bases, with 9 bases between them. This CDR3 region has 13 residues.

This clonotype was detected many times. The chain couples TRBV7-2 to TRBJ2-3; 12 bases are a match to TRBD2. J was trimmed by 6 bases and V by 2 bases; bases with no gene match: 9. The CDR3 runs 17 residues. Per germline, CDR1 SGHTA and CDR2 FQGNSA. CDR3 nucleotide sequence: TGTGCCAGCAGCTTAATGACTAGCGGGGGCCCCTACGATACGCAGTATTTT. It is translated as CASSLMTSGGPYDTQYF. Variable domain in full (rest from reference TRBV7-2 and TRBJ2-3): GAGVSQSPSNKVTEKGKDVELRCDPISGHTALYWYRQSLGQGLEFLIYFQGNSAPDKSGLPSDRFSAERTGGSVSTLTIQRTQQEDSAVYLCASSLMTSGGPYDTQYFGPGTRLTVL.

The gene calls are TRBV13 and TRBJ2-5; D is possibly TRBD1 or TRBD2 (5 bases each). The CDR3 is 14 amino acids. V lost 4 bases and J lost 2, with 11 bases in between. Germline-derived CDR1 and CDR2 are PRHDT and FYEKMQ (reference sequence). CDR3 sequence reads: CASSWGRIQETQYF. The CDR3 DNA sequence: TGTGCCAGCAGCTGGGGACGGATTCAAGAGACCCAGTACTTC.

This clonotype was counted at least ten times. V is TRBV7-9 and J is TRBJ2-2; possible D gene TRBD1, 6 bases. The CDR3 spans 16 residues. V was cut by 3 bases and J by 2 bases, with 13 bases left in between. The V gene's germline CDR1 is SEHNR and CDR2 FQNEAQ (reference sequence). CDR3 region: CASSFGTRGNTGELFF. The CDR3 DNA reads as TGTGCCAGCAGCTTTGGAACCAGGGGTAACACCGGGGAGCTGTTTTTT.

The V and J genes are TRBV7-9 and TRBJ2-3; the match to TRBD1 covers 7 bases. Unmatched junction bases numbered 8, after V lost 6 bases and J lost 11 bases. There are 12 residues in the CDR3. Germline CDR1 SEHNR, CDR2 FQNEAQ (reference sequence). The DNA of the CDR3 is TGTGCCAGCAGTCCTACAGGGGCCCGGCAGTATTTT. Translated: CASSPTGARQYF.

This clonotype was detected a few times. The chain combines TRBV4-3 with TRBJ2-3; 15 nucleotides align to TRBD2. V lost 5 bases, J lost 6 bases, and 9 bases stayed unmatched. This CDR3 is 17 amino acids long. In germline, CDR1 is LGHNA, CDR2 YSLEER. In nucleotides, the CDR3 is TGCGCCAGCAGCAGTGGACTAGCGGGAGGGACCTCGGATACGCAGTATTTT. Protein: CASSSGLAGGTSDTQYF.

This chain uses TRBV27 with TRBJ2-1; unclear D gene. The CDR3 contains 13 residues. V shed 2 bases and J shed 9 bases, with 11 bases lying between them. Germline CDR1 is MNHEY and CDR2 is SMNVEV (reference sequence). The CDR3 is CASSLEFISEQFF. In DNA form, the CDR3 reads TGTGCCAGCAGTTTAGAGTTCATCAGTGAGCAGTTCTTC.

The V gene is TRBV29-1, the J gene TRBJ2-6, with D maybe TRBD1 (6 bases). Germline values: CDR1 SQVTM, CDR2 ANQGSEA. The CDR3 extends over 18 amino acids. V gave up 6 bases and J gave up 0 bases, with 21 bases separating them. The CDR3 protein is CSVEQGPRTYSGANVLTF. The CDR3 nucleotides read TGCAGCGTAGAACAGGGACCTAGGACGTACTCTGGGGCCAACGTCCTGACTTTC.

This clonotype was counted a few times. The genes are TRBV19 and TRBJ2-1; TRBD2 matches 12 bases. The CDR3 is 14 residues long. V lost 2 bases, J lost 7 bases, and 0 bases stayed unmatched. Per germline, CDR1 LNHDA and CDR2 SQIVND (reference sequence). This CDR3 is CASSILAGGNEQFF. The CDR3 DNA reads TGTGCCAGTAGTATACTAGCGGGAGGGAATGAGCAGTTCTTC.

This clonotype was counted a single time. A read error may be the cause here, since a much bigger clone is one base away. Since the CDR3 does not end with the conserved phenylalanine or tryptophan, this likely comes from a read error. The chain carries TRBV4-3 and TRBJ2-7; D perhaps matches TRBD1 (6 bases). Germline CDR1 and CDR2: LGHNA and YSLEER. The CDR3 extends over 13 amino acids. V gave up 1 base and J gave up 7 bases, with 11 bases separating them. The CDR3 DNA sequence: TGCGCCAGCAGCCAAGCTCAGGGGTTGGAGCAGTACTAC. Translated, it gives CASSQAQGLEQYY.

This clonotype turned up a few times. The gene calls are TRBV4-1 and TRBJ2-3, with 7 bases matching TRBD1. The CDR3 has 15 residues. Looked up from germline, CDR1 is MGHRA and CDR2 is YSYEKL. Trimming cost V 2 bases and J 2 bases; bases outside gene matches: 4. The CDR3 loop reads CASSQRTGYTDTQYF. The CDR3 coding sequence is TGCGCCAGCAGCCAACGGACAGGATACACAGATACGCAGTATTTT.

This clonotype was recorded at least ten times. The chain couples TRBV4-3 to TRBJ2-5, with D perhaps given as TRBD1 or TRBD2 (5 bases each). V was clipped by 4 bases and J by 5 bases, with 17 bases between them. This CDR3 contains 15 residues. The germline V gene encodes CDR1 LGHNA and CDR2 YSLEER. Here the CDR3 reads CASSPARDGSETQYF. The CDR3 DNA sequence: TGCGCCAGCAGCCCAGCCAGGGACGGATCCGAGACCCAGTACTTC.

This clonotype was detected many times. The chain is built from TRBV9 and TRBJ2-7, with 10 bases that match TRBD2. With 0 bases clipped from V and 5 bases from J, the junction kept 2 bases outside the gene matches. From germline, CDR1 is SGDLS and CDR2 YYNGEE. The CDR3 is 14 amino acids. In DNA form, the CDR3 reads TGTGCCAGCAGCGTAGGCGGGACTAGCGACGAGCAGTACTTC. Translated: CASSVGGTSDEQYF.